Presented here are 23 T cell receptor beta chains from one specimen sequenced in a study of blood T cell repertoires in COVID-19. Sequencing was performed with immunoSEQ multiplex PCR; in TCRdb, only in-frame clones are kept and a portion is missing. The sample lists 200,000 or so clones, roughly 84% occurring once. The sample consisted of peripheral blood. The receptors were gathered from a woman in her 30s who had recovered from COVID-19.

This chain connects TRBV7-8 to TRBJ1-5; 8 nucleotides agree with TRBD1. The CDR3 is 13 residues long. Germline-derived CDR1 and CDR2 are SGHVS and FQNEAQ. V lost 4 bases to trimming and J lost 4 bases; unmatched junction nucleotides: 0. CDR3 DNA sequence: TGTGCCAGCAGCTGGACAGGGAATCAGCCCCAGCATTTT. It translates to CASSWTGNQPQHF.

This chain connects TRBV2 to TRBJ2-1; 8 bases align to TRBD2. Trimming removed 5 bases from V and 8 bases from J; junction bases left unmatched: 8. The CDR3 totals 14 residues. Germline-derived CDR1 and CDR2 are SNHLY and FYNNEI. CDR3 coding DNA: TGTGCCAGCAGTCGTAGCGGGGCCTGGGATGAGCAGTTCTTC. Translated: CASSRSGAWDEQFF.

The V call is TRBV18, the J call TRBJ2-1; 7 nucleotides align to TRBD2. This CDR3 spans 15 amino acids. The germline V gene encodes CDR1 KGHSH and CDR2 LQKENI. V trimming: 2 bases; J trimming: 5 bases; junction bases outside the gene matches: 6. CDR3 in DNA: TGTGCCAGCTCACCAGGGGGGGTATCCAACAATGAGCAGTTCTTC. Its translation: CASSPGGVSNNEQFF.

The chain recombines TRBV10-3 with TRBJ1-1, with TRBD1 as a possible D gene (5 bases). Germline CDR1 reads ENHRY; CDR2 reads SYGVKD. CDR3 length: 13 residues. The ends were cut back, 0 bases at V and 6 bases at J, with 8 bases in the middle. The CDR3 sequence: CAISESRGSEAFF. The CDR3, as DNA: TGTGCCATCAGTGAGTCAAGGGGATCTGAAGCTTTCTTT.

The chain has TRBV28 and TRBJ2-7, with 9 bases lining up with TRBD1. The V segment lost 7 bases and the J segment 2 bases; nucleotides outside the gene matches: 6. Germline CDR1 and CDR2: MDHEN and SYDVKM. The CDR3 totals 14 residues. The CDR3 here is CASNEQGAPYEQYF. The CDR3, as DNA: TGTGCCAGCAATGAACAGGGGGCCCCCTACGAGCAGTACTTC.

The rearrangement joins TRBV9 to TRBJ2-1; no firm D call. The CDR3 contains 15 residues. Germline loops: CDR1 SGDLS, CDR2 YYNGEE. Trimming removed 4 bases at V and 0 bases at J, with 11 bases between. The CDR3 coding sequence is TGTGCCAGCAGCCCTAACGCCCACTCCTACAATGAGCAGTTCTTC. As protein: CASSPNAHSYNEQFF.

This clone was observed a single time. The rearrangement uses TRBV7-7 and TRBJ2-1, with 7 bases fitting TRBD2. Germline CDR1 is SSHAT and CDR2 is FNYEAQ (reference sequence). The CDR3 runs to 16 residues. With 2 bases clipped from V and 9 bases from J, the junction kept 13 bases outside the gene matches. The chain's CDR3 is CASSLPRAGDGSEQFF. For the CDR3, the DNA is TGTGCCAGCAGCTTACCCCGGGCGGGAGATGGGAGTGAGCAGTTCTTC.

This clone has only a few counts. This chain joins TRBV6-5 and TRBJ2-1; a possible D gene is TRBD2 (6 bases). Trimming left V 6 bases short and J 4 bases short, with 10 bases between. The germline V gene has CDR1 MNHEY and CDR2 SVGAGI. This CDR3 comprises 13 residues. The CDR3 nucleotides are TGTGCCAGCAGCCGAGGAGGGTACAATGAGCAGTTCTTC. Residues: CASSRGGYNEQFF.

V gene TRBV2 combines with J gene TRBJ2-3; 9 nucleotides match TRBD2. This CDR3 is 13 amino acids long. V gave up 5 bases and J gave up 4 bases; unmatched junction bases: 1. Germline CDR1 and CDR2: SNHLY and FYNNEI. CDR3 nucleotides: TGTGCCAGCAGTCTAGCGGGACCAGATACGCAGTATTTT. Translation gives CASSLAGPDTQYF.

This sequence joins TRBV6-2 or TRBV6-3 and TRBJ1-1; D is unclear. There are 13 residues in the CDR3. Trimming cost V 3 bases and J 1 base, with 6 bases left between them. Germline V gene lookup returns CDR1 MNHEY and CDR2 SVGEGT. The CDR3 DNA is TGTGCCAGCAGTTATACAGAGAACACTGAAGCTTTCTTT. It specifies CASSYTENTEAFF.

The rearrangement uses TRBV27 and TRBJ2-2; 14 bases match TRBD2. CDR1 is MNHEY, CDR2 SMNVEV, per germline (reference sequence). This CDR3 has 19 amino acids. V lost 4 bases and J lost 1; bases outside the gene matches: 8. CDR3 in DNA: TGTGCCAGCAGTTCGGGACTAGCGGGAGTGGTAAGGAACACCGGGGAGCTGTTTTTT. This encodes CASSSGLAGVVRNTGELFF.

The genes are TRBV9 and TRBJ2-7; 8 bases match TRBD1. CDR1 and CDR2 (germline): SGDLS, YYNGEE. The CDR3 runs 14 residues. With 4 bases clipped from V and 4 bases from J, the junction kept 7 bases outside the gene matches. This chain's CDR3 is CASSRTTGEYEQYF. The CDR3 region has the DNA TGTGCCAGCAGCAGAACGACAGGGGAGTACGAGCAGTACTTC.

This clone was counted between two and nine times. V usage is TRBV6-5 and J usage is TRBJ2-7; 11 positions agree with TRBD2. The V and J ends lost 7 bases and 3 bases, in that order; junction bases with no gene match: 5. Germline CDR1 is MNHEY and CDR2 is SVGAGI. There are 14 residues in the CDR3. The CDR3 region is CASTQLAGDYEQYF. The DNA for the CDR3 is TGTGCCAGCACCCAACTAGCGGGAGACTACGAGCAGTACTTC.

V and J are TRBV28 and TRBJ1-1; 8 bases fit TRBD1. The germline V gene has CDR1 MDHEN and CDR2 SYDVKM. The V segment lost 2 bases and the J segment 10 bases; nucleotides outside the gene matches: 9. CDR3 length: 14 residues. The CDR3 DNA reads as TGTGCCAGCAGTTTAGTAGGGGGTGGACAGGGAGCTTTCTTT. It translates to CASSLVGGGQGAFF.

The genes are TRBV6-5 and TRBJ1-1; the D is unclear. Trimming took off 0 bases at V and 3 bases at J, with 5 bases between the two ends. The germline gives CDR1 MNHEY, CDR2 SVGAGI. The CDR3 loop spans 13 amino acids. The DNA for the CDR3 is TGTGCCAGCAGTTACTCGGCTGACACTGAAGCTTTCTTT. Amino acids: CASSYSADTEAFF.

Here the CDR3 reads CASSRQDRASEQYF. CDR3 in DNA: TGTGCCAGCAGTAGACAGGACCGGGCATCCGAGCAGTACTTC. V usage is TRBV6-6 and J usage is TRBJ2-7; weak D call: TRBD1 (6 bases). Germline V gene lookup returns CDR1 MNHNY and CDR2 SVGAGI (reference sequence). V lost 5 bases, J lost 6 bases, and 17 bases lay in between. CDR3 length: 14 residues.

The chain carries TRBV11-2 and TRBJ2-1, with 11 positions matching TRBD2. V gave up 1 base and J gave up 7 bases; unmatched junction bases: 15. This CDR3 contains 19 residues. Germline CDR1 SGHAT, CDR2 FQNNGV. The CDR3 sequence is CASSLGSLAGGRERNEQFF. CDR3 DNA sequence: TGTGCCAGCAGCTTAGGATCCCTAGCGGGAGGTCGGGAGCGGAATGAGCAGTTCTTC.

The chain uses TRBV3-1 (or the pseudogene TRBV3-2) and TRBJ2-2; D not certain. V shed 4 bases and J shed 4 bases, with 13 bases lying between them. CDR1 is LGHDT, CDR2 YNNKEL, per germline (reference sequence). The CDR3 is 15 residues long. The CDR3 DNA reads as TGTGCCAGCAGCCTCACTGACACCTTCACCGGGGAGCTGTTTTTT. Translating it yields CASSLTDTFTGELFF.

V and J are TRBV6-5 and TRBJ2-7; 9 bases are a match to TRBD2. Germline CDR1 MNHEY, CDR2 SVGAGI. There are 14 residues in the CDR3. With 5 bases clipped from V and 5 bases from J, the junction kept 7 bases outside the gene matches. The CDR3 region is CASSRGREGHEQYF. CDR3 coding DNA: TGTGCCAGCAGTAGGGGGCGGGAGGGCCACGAGCAGTACTTC.

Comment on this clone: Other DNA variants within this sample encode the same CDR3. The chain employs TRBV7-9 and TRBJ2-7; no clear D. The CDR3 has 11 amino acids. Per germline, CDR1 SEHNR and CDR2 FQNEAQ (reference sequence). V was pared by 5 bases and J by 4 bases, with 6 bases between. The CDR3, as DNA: TGTGCCAGCAGCCTCAGATACGAGCAGTACTTC. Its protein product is CASSLRYEQYF.

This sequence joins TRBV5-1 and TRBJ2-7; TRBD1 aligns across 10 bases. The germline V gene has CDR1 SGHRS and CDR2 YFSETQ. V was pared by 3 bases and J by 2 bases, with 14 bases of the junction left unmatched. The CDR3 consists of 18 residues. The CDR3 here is CASSSRGDRGKGTYEQYF. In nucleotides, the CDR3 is TGCGCCAGCAGCTCCCGGGGGGACAGGGGTAAGGGGACCTACGAGCAGTACTTC.

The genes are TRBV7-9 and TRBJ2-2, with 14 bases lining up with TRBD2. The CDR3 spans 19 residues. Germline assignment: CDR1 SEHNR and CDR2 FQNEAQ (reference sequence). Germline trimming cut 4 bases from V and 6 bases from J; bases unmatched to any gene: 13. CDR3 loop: CASSSSTSGRAHRSGELFF. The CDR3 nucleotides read TGTGCCAGCAGCTCCTCGACTAGCGGGAGGGCCCATCGGTCCGGGGAGCTGTTTTTT.

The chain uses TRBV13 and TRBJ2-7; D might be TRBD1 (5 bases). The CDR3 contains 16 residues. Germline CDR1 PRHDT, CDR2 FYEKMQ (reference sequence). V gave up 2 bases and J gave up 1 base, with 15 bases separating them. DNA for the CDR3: TGTGCCAGCAGCTTATACCCCCTAAGACAGTCCTACGAGCAGTACTTC. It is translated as CASSLYPLRQSYEQYF.